The 2 T cell receptor beta chains in this list originate from one sample, sequenced in a study of CD4+ T cells in melanoma. Profiling relied on immunoSEQ multiplex PCR, and the TCRdb table lists in-frame clones only, not all of them. The data contain 15,000 to 20,000 clones, 83% of them seen just once; the ten biggest clones take up about 5%. The specimen sequenced was cells from a culture (not recorded whether cultured in vitro). Every receptor here comes from a human donor with melanoma.

The rearrangement uses TRBV5-6 and TRBJ2-6, with 8 bases matching TRBD1. The CDR3 consists of 19 residues. Germline lookup yields CDR1 SGHDT and CDR2 YYEEEE. The junction had 12 bases not matched to a gene; V was cut back by 4 bases and J by 0 bases. The CDR3, as DNA: TGTGCCAGCAGCCCTGACAGGGGATTAACTCACTCTGGGGCCAACGTCCTGACTTTC. This translates into CASSPDRGLTHSGANVLTF. The entire variable domain, with the rest obtained from reference TRBV5-6 and TRBJ2-6, is as follows: DAGVTQSPTHLIKTRGQQVTLRCSPKSGHDTVSWYQQALGQGPQFIFQYYEEEERQRGNFPDRFSGHQFPNYSSELNVNALLLGDSALYLCASSPDRGLTHSGANVLTFGAGSRLTVL.

The chain is built from TRBV13 and TRBJ1-5; weak D call: TRBD1 (6 bases). Trimming took 11 bases from V and 1 from J, leaving 27 bases between them. This CDR3 region has 18 residues. From germline, CDR1 is PRHDT and CDR2 FYEKMQ (reference sequence). In DNA form, the CDR3 reads TGTGCCGGCGGTGAATTTCGGGGGGGGCCACGGAGCAATCAGCCCCAGCATTTT. Protein product: CAGGEFRGGPRSNQPQHF.